This T cell receptor (beta chain) was observed in a study of neoadjuvant anti-PD-1 for oral cavity cancer. Study overall: Non-progressing patients received a fourth nivolumab dose near day 43, then surgery on days 50-56.

Germline V gene data show CDR1 as SGHTA and CDR2 as FQGTGA. Trimming shortened V by 3 bases and J by 2 bases, and 5 bases separated the two germline ends. This CDR3 is 14 amino acids long. Measured with immunoSEQ multiplex PCR; TCRdb has only the in-frame clones, and not every one. In the table there are more than 25,000 clones, around four fifths of which are singletons. Time point here: after neoadjuvant nivolumab, at surgical resection. As to this clone: Its target is unknown.

Study-wide findings and caveats: PBMC Gini-index clonality exceeded responders' in non-responders post-nivolumab.

The chain joins TRBV7-3 to TRBJ2-6; D is ambiguous. This TCR was sampled from a person aged 40-85 years with oral cavity squamous cell carcinoma. The sequenced sample was PBMCs, obtained after nivolumab (anti-PD-1) treatment. In nucleotides, the CDR3 is TGTGCCAGCAGCTTTAAACCTGGGGCCAACGTCCTGACTTTC. Residues: CASSFKPGANVLTF.